Detailed here is one T cell receptor (beta chain). Its recognized antigen is unknown. Base qualities are not recorded, but no much larger clone differs from it by a single base. This sample also contains other DNA sequences that code for the same CDR3. The CDR3 covers 14 residues, taking in both the cysteine and the phenylalanine. Of the read, only the CDR3 DNA is kept; its 42 bases are in frame from base 1. CDR1 LNHDA and CDR2 SQIVND were looked up in the germline V gene (reference sequence). The junction shows trimming of 2 bases on V and 1 base on J, plus 5 bases between the germline ends. This sample is drawn from a study of blood T cell repertoires in COVID-19 (TCRdb year 2020). Describing the broader study: Collaborator samples came from the United States, Italy and Spain and covered acute and convalescent phases of COVID-19. The prospective study material was composed of cDNA or gDNA derived from T cells, B-cell-depleted T cells, or PBMCs. Where available, HLA class I and class II types were taken from metadata supplied by the sample provider and were not determined by assay-based typing. Subjects who had been exposed to COVID-19, were actively infected with it, or had recovered from it provided the deeply sampled blood TCRbeta repertoires that made up the dataset. The repertoires were made available in a free public database intended to serve as a resource for research on the immune response to SARS-CoV-2. The sample metadata nearly always contained a de-identified subject ID, COVID-19 status, age in years and sex. The samples were drawn from the first 160 participants of the ongoing ImmuneRACE study and from 1,254 subjects provided by 6 global collaborators. Overall results and qualifications from the work: How much clinical and demographic metadata was included differed by source and by participant, and the metadata was provided uncurated.

One collaborating source in Seattle enrolled patients while the patients were actively infected and followed the patients over time throughout the course of disease. The collaborating institutions used their own protocols to collect whole blood in K2EDTA tubes. For TCRbeta analysis, collaborators shipped samples in one of three forms: frozen whole blood, isolated PBMCs, or DNA extracted from either of those sample types. TCRbeta CDR3 regions were amplified from genomic DNA by means of the immunoSEQ Assay, a bias-controlled multiplex PCR. The study's processing was this. Nucleated cell counts per sample were estimated from amplification of reference gene primers within the assay. To quantify the absolute abundance of each unique TCRbeta CDR3 rearrangement, sequence reads were collapsed and filtered. For each sample, productive Simpson clonality was calculated by taking the square root of Simpson's diversity index across productive rearrangements. TCRdb provides this immuneACCESS table in a form limited to in-frame rearrangements. Some clones are lacking; in checked studies, under half of them reflect an unresolved V gene, and why the rest are absent is not known. Clone size and V and J calls were adopted from that table, with D and trimming inferred from the DNA. The sample table shows some 240,000 clones, and around 91% are seen once. Jointly, the top ten make up around 1.9% of the sample.

The sequence derives from a woman aged 55-70 years with COVID-19, enrolled during active disease. The chain uses TRBV19 and TRBJ2-2, with the identity of the D gene unclear. Material for sequencing was peripheral blood. CDR3 loop: CASSISGNTGELFF. The DNA is as follows: TGTGCCAGTAGTATATCAGGGAACACCGGGGAGCTGTTTTTT.